The clone carrying this TCR beta chain was counted a single time. TCRdb's table, derived via immunoSEQ multiplex PCR, lists solely in-frame clones and lacks some. Of 120,000 or so clones in the sample, more than 85% are singletons; the top ten hold 1.5% to 2%. Germline V lookup: CDR1 SNHLY, CDR2 FYNNEI. This CDR3 region has 14 residues. V lost 4 bases and J 0 bases, leaving 9 bases between the germline ends. The data stem from a study of control samples from healthy donors and cancer patients. Sequenced: blood. This TCR was sampled from a man younger than 35 in good health. The chain is built from TRBV2 and TRBJ1-1; D unclear. CDR3 region: CASSGEGLNTEAFF. As DNA, the CDR3 is TGTGCCAGCAGTGGAGAGGGCTTGAACACTGAAGCTTTCTTT.